The 2 T cell receptor beta chains below come from one sample, sequenced in a study of T cell responses to AZD1222 COVID-19 vaccine. Some clones are missing from TCRdb's copy, which holds only in-frame ones; the method was immunoSEQ multiplex PCR. The sample shows about 84,000 clones, 80% to 95% of them seen only once. Sequenced material: peripheral blood, taken 28 days after the second AZD1222 dose. The receptors come from an adult who received the AZD1222 COVID-19 vaccine.

The chain couples TRBV4-1 to TRBJ2-1, with 7 positions matching TRBD2. In germline, CDR1 is MGHRA, CDR2 YSYEKL. V shed 4 bases, J shed 5 bases, and the junction held 11 bases outside the gene matches. The CDR3 loop spans 16 amino acids. The CDR3 loop is CASSPWEGQFHNEQFF. CDR3 DNA sequence: TGCGCCAGCAGCCCTTGGGAGGGGCAATTCCACAATGAGCAGTTCTTC.

This chain links TRBV19 with TRBJ2-1; a weak D match, TRBD2 (6 bases). V was pared by 5 bases and J by 4 bases, with 15 bases between. Germline V gene data show CDR1 as LNHDA and CDR2 as SQIVND (reference sequence). This CDR3 has 15 residues. Here the CDR3 reads CASSSSTEGYNEQFF. In DNA, the CDR3 is TGTGCCAGTAGTTCTAGCACGGAGGGGTACAATGAGCAGTTCTTC.